The 6 T cell receptor beta chains presented below share a single source sample, sequenced in a study of OX40 agonist ivuxolimab in advanced cancers. The protocol was immunoSEQ multiplex PCR, while the TCRdb copy is restricted to in-frame clones and leaves out a portion. The sample has around 80,000 clones, 85% seen once. This sample comprised CD4+ or CD8+ T cells sorted from blood, obtained in a trial of the OX40 agonist ivuxolimab. Receptors originate from an adult with an advanced solid tumor such as melanoma, head and neck, liver or kidney cancer.

The chain is built from TRBV30 and TRBJ2-3; a weak D match, TRBD2 (6 bases). V gave up 5 bases and J gave up 5 bases, with 20 bases separating them. The CDR3 is made up of 15 amino acids. Germline V CDR1 and CDR2: GTSNPN, SVGIG (reference sequence). In DNA, the CDR3 is TGTGCCTGGGCTAAAGCTACTAGCTACCTAGATACGCAGTATTTT. The encoded protein is CAWAKATSYLDTQYF. The full variable domain, completed using reference TRBV30 and TRBJ2-3, is SQTIHQWPATLVQPVGSPLSLECTVEGTSNPNLYWYRQAAGRGLQLLFYSVGIGQISSEVPQNLSASRPQDRQFILSSKKLLLSDSGFYLCAWAKATSYLDTQYFGPGTRLTVL.

The CDR3 region has the DNA TGTGCCAGCAGCCTTGAGGGTCGGGTTTATGGCTACACCTTC. Its protein product is CASSLEGRVYGYTF. The chain uses TRBV9 and TRBJ1-2; D is undetermined. The germline V and J ends were trimmed by 4 bases and 5 bases, with 15 bases remaining between them. The CDR3 totals 14 residues. CDR1 is SGDLS and CDR2 is YYNGEE in the germline V gene.

V and J are TRBV6-1 and TRBJ2-7; 9 nucleotides line up with TRBD1. This CDR3 region has 15 residues. V gave up 6 bases and J gave up 12 bases; unmatched junction bases: 18. Germline CDR1 MNHNS, CDR2 SASEGT. The CDR3 spells CASSPASGQGIVRYF. The CDR3 DNA is TGTGCCAGCAGCCCCGCTTCGGGACAGGGTATTGTTCGGTACTTC.

The chain employs TRBV9 and TRBJ2-2; 9 bases agree with TRBD2. The CDR3 loop spans 14 amino acids. CDR1 and CDR2 from the germline V gene are SGDLS and YYNGEE. With V trimmed by 7 bases and J by 5 bases, 6 bases remained unmatched. This CDR3 is CASGRTSATGELFF. The CDR3 bases are TGTGCCAGCGGACGGACTAGCGCTACCGGGGAGCTGTTTTTT. Looking up the rest from reference TRBV9 and TRBJ2-2 gives the full variable domain: DSGVTQTPKHLITATGQRVTLRCSPRSGDLSVYWYQQSLDQGLQFLIQYYNGEERAKGNILERFSAQQFPDLHSELNLSSLELGDSALYFCASGRTSATGELFFGEGSRLTVL.

The J gene is TRBJ2-1, the V gene TRBV7-3, with a weak D call TRBD2 (6 bases). This CDR3 spans 13 amino acids. Deletions cut 2 bases from V and 9 bases from J, with 11 bases between. Germline CDR1 and CDR2: SGHTA and FQGTGA. The CDR3: CASSLFEEGEQFF. CDR3 nucleotides: TGTGCCAGCAGCTTATTTGAGGAGGGTGAGCAGTTCTTC.

This clone showed up just once. The chain couples TRBV4-2 to TRBJ2-2; D is unclear. Germline V lookup: CDR1 LGHNA, CDR2 YNFKEQ. Between the trimmed V and J ends, which lost 1 base and 6 bases, there was a span of 6 bases. CDR3 size: 13 residues. CDR3 in DNA: TGTGCCAGCAGCCAAGTCGACCCCGGGGAGCTGTTTTTT. Amino acids: CASSQVDPGELFF.